In this sample, the clone carrying this T cell receptor (beta chain) turned up a few times. The CDR3 contains 14 residues. V shed 3 bases and J 5 bases; nucleotides not matched to a gene: 4. CDR1 is SGHTA and CDR2 is FQGNSA in the germline V gene. Cohort allocation depended upon clinical history that participants reported. The data were taken from a study of blood T cell repertoires in COVID-19. Study in general: Donors in the United States, Italy and Spain gave samples during acute or convalescent COVID-19. PBMCs, B-cell-depleted T cells, or T cells were the source of the cDNA or gDNA that made up the material.

As handled by the study authors: For nucleated cells, counts were estimated from reference gene primer amplification. The method was immunoSEQ multiplex PCR; TCRdb's version includes in-frame clones alone and lacks a portion of them. The DNA was the basis for D and trimming; V, J and clone size are from that table. The sample lists around 150,000 clones, just under 85% occurring once. This receptor was identified in a woman aged 45-59 years with acute COVID-19. The rearrangement uses TRBV7-2 and TRBJ2-1; TRBD2 agrees at 7 bases. The sequenced sample consisted of PBMCs or T cells enriched from blood (not recorded which). This CDR3 is CASSFGLGDNEQFF. CDR3 in DNA: TGTGCCAGCAGCTTCGGACTAGGGGACAATGAGCAGTTCTTC. The full variable domain, its missing parts supplied by reference TRBV7-2 and TRBJ2-1, is GAGVSQSPSNKVTEKGKDVELRCDPISGHTALYWYRQSLGQGLEFLIYFQGNSAPDKSGLPSDRFSAERTGGSVSTLTIQRTQQEDSAVYLCASSFGLGDNEQFFGPGTRLTVL.